Included here is one T cell receptor (beta chain) sequence, with context. The sample originates from a study of CD8 T cells in ankylosing spondylitis. TCRdb fed the 5' RACE reads into MiXCR, producing one record per CDR3 protein. The sample lists hundreds of thousands of distinct CDR3 sequences; roughly 20% were seen once. The CDR3 has 15 residues. From germline, CDR1 is MNHEY and CDR2 SVGAGI. Trimming removed 10 bases from V and 8 bases from J; junction bases left unmatched: 13. The sequence derives from a female donor with ankylosing spondylitis or in good health (not recorded which). The gene calls are TRBV6-5 and TRBJ2-2, with TRBD1 identical over 10 bases. The source material was blood, either unsorted or a sorted T cell fraction (not recorded which). The chain's CDR3 is CATSSGTGVAGELFF. DNA of the CDR3: TGTGCCACTAGTTCCGGGACAGGGGTTGCTGGGGAGCTGTTTTTT.